The clone carrying this TCR beta chain is termed medium-sized. Antigen unknown. The V and J ends lost 0 bases and 7 bases respectively, with 6 bases between them. The CDR3 has 12 residues. Germline V gene sequence: CDR1 LGHDT, CDR2 YNNKEL (reference sequence). This record comes from a study of naive and memory T cell subsets. Study-wide results and caveats: TCR transcript changes with activation or differentiation may affect this RNA method.

Whole blood, roughly 2.4 ml, came from adult healthy volunteers. A UMI-containing oligonucleotide was joined by 3' ligation to the TCR cDNA template. Reverse transcription used DNase-treated unsorted total RNA, aiming for 1 to 1000 ng. For blood and skin samples, reverse transcription used TCR alpha and beta constant primers. Amplification of ligated cDNA took four PCR rounds with SP2 and nested alpha and beta constant primers. TCRdb re-analysed the 5' RACE reads in MiXCR, keeping a single row per CDR3 protein. The sample lists 25,000 to 30,000 distinct CDR3 sequences; 20% to 25% were seen once. The V gene is TRBV3-1, the J gene TRBJ1-2; D unclear. The TCR sequence derives from a female donor in good health. This CDR3 is CASSQDERGYTF. The CDR3 DNA reads as TGTGCCAGCAGCCAAGATGAGCGTGGCTACACCTTC.